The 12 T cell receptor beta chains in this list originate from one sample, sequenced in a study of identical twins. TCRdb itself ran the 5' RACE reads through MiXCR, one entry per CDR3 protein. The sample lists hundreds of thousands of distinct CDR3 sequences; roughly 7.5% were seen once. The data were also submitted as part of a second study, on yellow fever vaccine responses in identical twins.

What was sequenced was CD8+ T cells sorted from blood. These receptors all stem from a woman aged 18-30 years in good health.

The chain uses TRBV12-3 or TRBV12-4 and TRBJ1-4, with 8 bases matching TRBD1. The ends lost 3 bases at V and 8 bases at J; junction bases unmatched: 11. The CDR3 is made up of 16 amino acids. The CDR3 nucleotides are TGTGCCAGCAGTTTGGGGCTGGACAGGGACGAGGAAAAACTGTTTTTT. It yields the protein CASSLGLDRDEEKLFF.

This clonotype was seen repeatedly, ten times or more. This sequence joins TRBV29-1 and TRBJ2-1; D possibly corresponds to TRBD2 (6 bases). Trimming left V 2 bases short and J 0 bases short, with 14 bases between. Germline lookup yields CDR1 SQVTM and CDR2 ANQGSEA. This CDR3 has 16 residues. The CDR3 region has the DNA TGCAGCGTTGAAATGGAGGGCCGATACTCCTACAATGAGCAGTTCTTC. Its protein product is CSVEMEGRYSYNEQFF.

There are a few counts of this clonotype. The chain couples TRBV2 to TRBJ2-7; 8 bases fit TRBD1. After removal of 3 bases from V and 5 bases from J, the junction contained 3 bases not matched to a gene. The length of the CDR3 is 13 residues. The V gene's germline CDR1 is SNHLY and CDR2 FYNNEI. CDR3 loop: CASSEGQVHEQYF. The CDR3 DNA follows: TGTGCCAGCAGTGAGGGACAGGTCCACGAGCAGTACTTC.

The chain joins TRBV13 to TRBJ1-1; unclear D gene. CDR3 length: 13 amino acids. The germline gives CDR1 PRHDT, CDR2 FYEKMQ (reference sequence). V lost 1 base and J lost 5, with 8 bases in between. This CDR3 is CASSLAPDTEAFF. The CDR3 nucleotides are TGTGCCAGCAGCTTAGCTCCTGATACTGAAGCTTTCTTT.

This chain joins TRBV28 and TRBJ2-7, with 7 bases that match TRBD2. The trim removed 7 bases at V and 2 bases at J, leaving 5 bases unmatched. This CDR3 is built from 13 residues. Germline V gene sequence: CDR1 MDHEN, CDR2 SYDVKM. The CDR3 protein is CASTLGGAYEQYF. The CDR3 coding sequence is TGTGCCAGCACCCTTGGGGGGGCCTACGAGCAGTACTTC.

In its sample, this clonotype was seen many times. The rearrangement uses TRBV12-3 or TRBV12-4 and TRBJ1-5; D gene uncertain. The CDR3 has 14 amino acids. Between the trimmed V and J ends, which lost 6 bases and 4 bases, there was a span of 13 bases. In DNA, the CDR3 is TGTGCCAGCAGCCCTGGGCCGGAGAATCAGCCCCAGCATTTT. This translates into CASSPGPENQPQHF.

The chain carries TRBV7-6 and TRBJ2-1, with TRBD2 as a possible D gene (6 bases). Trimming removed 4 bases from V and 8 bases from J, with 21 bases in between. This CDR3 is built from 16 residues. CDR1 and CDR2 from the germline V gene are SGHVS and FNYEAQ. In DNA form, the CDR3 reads TGTGCCAGCAGCTCGGGACTTGATGCGGGTCGGGATGAGCAGTTCTTC. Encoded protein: CASSSGLDAGRDEQFF.

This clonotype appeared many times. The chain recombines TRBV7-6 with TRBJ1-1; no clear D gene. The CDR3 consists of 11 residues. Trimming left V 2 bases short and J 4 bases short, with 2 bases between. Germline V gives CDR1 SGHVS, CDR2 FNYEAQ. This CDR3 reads CASSLLTEAFF. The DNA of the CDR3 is TGTGCCAGCAGCTTACTCACTGAAGCTTTCTTT. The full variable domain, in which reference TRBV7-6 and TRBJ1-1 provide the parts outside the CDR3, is GAGVSQSPRYKVTKRGQDVALRCDPISGHVSLYWYRQALGQGPEFLTYFNYEAQQDKSGLPNDRFSAERPEGSISTLTIQRTEQRDSAMYRCASSLLTEAFFGQGTRLTVV.

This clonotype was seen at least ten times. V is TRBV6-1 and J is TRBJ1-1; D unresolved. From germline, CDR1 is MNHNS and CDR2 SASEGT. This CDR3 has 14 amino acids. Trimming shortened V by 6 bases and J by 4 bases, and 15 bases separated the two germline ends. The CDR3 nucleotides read TGTGCCAGCAGCCTACAAATTATTAGCACTGAAGCTTTCTTT. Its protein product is CASSLQIISTEAFF.

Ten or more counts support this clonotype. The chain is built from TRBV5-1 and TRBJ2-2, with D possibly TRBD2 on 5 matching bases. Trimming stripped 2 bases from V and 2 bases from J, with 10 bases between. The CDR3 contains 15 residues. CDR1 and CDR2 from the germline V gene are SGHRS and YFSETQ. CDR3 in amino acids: CASSFTSPNTGELFF. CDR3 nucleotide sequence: TGCGCCAGCAGCTTTACTAGTCCCAACACCGGGGAGCTGTTTTTT.

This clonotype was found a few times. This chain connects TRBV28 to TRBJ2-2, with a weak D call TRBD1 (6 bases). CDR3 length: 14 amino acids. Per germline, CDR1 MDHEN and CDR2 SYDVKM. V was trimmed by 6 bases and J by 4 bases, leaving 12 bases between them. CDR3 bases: TGTGCCAGCAGGGGTTACAGGGCCACCGGGGAGCTGTTTTTT. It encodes CASRGYRATGELFF.

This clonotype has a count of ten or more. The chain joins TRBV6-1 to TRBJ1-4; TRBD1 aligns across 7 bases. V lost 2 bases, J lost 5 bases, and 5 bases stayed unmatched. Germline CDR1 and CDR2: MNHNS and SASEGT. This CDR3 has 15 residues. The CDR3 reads CASSEWSRGNEKLFF. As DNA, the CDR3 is TGTGCCAGCAGTGAATGGTCCAGGGGGAATGAAAAACTGTTTTTT.